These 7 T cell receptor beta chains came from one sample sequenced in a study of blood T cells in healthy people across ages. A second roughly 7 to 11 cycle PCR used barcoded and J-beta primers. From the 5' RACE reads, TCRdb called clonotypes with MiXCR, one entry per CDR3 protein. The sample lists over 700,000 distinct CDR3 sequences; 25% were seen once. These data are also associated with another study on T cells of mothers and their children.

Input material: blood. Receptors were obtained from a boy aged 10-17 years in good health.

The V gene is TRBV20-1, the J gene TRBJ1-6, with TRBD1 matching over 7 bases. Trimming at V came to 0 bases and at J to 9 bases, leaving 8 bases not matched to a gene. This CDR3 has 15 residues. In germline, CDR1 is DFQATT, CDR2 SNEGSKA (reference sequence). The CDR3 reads CSARDRGTVGSPLHF. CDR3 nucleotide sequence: TGCAGTGCTAGAGATCGAGGGACAGTAGGTTCACCCCTCCACTTT.

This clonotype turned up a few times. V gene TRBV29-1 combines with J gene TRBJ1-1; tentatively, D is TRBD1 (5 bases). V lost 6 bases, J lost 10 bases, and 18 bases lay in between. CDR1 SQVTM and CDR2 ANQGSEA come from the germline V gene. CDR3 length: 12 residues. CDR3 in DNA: TGCAGCGTGACCACTATGGGGCAAGGAGCTTTCTTT. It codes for CSVTTMGQGAFF. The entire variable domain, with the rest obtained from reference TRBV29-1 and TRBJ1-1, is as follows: SAVISQKPSRDICQRGTSLTIQCQVDSQVTMMFWYRQQPGQSLTLIATANQGSEATYESGFVIDKFPISRPNLTFSTLTVSNMSPEDSSIYLCSVTTMGQGAFFGQGTRLTVV.

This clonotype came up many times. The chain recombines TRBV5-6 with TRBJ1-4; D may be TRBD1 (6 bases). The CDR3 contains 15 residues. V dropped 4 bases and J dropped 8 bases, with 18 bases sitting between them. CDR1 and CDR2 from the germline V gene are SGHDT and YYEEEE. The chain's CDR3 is CASSHFWDTEEKLFF. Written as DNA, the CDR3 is TGTGCCAGCAGCCATTTTTGGGACACCGAGGAAAAACTGTTTTTT.

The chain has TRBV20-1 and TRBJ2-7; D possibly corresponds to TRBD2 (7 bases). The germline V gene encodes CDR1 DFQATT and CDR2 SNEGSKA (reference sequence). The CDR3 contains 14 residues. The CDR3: CSASWAGAWYEQYF. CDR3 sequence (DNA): TGCAGCGCCTCTTGGGCGGGGGCCTGGTACGAGCAGTACTTC.

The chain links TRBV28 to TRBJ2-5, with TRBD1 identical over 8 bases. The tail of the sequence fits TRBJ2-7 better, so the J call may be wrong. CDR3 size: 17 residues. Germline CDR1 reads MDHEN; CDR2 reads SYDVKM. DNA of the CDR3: TGTGCCAGCAGTTTTCAAATCGGACAGGGTGGTTCCTACGAGCAGTACTTC. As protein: CASSFQIGQGGSYEQYF.

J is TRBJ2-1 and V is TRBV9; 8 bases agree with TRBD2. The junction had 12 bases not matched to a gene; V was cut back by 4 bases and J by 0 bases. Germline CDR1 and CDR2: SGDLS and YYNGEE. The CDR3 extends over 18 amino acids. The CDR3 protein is CASSPSGSNPSSYNEQFF. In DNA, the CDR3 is TGTGCCAGCAGCCCAAGCGGGAGCAATCCAAGCTCCTACAATGAGCAGTTCTTC.

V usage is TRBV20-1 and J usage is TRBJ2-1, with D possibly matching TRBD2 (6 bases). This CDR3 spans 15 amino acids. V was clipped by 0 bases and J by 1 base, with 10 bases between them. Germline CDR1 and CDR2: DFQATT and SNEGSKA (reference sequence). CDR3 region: CSAREPGRSYNEQFF. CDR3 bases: TGCAGTGCTAGAGAGCCAGGGAGGTCCTACAATGAGCAGTTCTTC.